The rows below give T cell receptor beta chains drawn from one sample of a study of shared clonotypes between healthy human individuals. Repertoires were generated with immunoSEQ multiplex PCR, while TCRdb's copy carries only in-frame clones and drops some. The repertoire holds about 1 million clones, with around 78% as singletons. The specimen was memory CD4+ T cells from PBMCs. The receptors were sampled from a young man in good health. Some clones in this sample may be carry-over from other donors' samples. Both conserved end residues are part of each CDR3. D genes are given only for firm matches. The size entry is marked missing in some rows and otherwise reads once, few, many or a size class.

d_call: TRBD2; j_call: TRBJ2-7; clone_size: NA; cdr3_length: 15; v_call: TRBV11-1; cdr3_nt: TGTGCCAGCAGCTCCGGGACTAGCAGGACCTACGAGCAGTACTTC; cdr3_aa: CASSSGTSRTYEQYF
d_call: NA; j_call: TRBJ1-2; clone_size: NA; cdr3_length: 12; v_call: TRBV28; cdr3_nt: TGTGCCATCGGGGTCGGCTCCTATGGCTACACCTTC; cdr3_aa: CAIGVGSYGYTF
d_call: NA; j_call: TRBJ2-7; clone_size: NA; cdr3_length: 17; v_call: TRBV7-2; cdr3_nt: TGTGCCAGCAGCTTCACCCCGGGCACGTTAGGCTCCTACGAGCAGTACTTC; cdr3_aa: CASSFTPGTLGSYEQYF
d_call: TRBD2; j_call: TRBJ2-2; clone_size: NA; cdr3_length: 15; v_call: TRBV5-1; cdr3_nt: TGCGCCAGCAGCTCCTCAGCGGGACCCACCGGGGAGCTGTTTTTT; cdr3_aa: CASSSSAGPTGELFF
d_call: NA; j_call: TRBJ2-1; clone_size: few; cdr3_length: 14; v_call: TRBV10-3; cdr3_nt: TGTGCCATCAGCCAGGGTGGGGATATGAATGAGCAGTTCTTC; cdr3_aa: CAISQGGDMNEQFF
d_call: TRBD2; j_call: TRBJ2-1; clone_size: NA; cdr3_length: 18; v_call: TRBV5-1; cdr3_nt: TGCGCCAGCAGCTTGGTCCCCCGGGGTAGCGGGACGTACAATGAGCAGTTCTTC; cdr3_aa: CASSLVPRGSGTYNEQFF
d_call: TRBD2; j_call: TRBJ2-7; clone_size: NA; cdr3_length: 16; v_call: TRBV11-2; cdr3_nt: TGTGCCAGCAGCTTAGGGAGGGGTAGCGGGAGCTACGAGCAGTACTTC; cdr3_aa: CASSLGRGSGSYEQYF
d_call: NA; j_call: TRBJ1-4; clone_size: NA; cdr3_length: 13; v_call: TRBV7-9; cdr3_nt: TGTGCCAGCAGCTTAAACGGAAACGAAAAACTGTTTTTT; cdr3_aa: CASSLNGNEKLFF
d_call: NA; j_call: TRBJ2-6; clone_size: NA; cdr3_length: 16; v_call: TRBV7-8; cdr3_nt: TGTGCCAGCAGGTCCAAGCAGGGATCTGGGGCCAACGTCCTGACTTTC; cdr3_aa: CASRSKQGSGANVLTF
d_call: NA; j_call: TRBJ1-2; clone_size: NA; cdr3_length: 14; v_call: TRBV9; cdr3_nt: TGTGCCAGCAGCGCAGCCGACAGGTCCTATGGCTACACCTTC; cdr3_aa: CASSAADRSYGYTF
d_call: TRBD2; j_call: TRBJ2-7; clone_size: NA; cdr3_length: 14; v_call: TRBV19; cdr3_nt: TGTGCCAGCTCCCCTAGCGGGAGCTCCTACGAGCAGTACTTC; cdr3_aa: CASSPSGSSYEQYF
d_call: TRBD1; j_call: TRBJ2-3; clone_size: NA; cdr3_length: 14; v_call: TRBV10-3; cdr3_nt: TGTGCCATCAGTGAGCAGGGGGCGACAGATACGCAGTATTTT; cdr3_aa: CAISEQGATDTQYF
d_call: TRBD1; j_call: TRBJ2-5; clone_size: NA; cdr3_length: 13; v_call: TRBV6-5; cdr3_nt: TGTGCCAGCAGTTACGGGACAGGTATCACCCAGTACTTC; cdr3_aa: CASSYGTGITQYF
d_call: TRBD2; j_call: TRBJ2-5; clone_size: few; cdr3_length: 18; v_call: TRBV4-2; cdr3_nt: TGTGCCAGCAGCCAAGGGTCGGTAGCGGGCGAGACGGGGAAGACCCAGTACTTC; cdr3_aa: CASSQGSVAGETGKTQYF
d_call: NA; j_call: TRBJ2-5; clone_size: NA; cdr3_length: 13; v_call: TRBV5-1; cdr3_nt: TGCGCCAGCAGTGTGACAGATTCAGAGACCCAGTACTTC; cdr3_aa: CASSVTDSETQYF
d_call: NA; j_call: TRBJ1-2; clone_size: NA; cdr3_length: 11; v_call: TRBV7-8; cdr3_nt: TGTGCCAGCAGCTTAAGTACAGAGGCCACCTTC; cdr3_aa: CASSLSTEATF
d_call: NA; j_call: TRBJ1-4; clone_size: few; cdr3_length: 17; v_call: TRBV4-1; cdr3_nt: TGCGCCAGCAGACCGGGACCCGCTTTTAATCTTAATGAAAAACTGTTTTTT; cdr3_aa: CASRPGPAFNLNEKLFF
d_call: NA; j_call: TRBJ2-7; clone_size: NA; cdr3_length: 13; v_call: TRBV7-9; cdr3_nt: TGTGCCAGCAGCCCCTGGGGTGCCTACGAGCAGTACTTC; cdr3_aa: CASSPWGAYEQYF
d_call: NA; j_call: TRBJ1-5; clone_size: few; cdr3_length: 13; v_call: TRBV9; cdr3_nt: TGTGCCAGCAGCGTAGCGGGGGAACAGCCCCAGCATTTT; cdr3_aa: CASSVAGEQPQHF
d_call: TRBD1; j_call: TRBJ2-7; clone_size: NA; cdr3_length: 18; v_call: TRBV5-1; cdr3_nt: TGCGCCAGCAGCCCCCGGGGAACAGGGGGCTCTGTGGCCTACGAGCAGTACTTC; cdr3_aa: CASSPRGTGGSVAYEQYF
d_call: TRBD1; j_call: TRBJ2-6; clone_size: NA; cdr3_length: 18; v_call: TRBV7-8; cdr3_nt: TGTGCCAGCAGCCCTGGGACAGGGGGTTTTGCTGGGGCCAACGTCCTGACTTTC; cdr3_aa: CASSPGTGGFAGANVLTF
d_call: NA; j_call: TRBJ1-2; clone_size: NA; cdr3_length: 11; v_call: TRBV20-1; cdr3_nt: TGCAGTGCTAGAAAAGATTATGGCTACACCTTC; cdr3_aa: CSARKDYGYTF
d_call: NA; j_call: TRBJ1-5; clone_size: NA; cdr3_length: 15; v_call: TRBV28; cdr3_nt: TGTGCCAGCAGTTTATGGGAAGGGGGAAACCAGCCCCAGCATTTT; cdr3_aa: CASSLWEGGNQPQHF
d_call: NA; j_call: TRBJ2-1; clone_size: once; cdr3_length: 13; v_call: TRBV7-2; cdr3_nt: TGTGCCAGCAGCTCATCGCGGAACAATGAGCAGTTCTTC; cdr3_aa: CASSSSRNNEQFF
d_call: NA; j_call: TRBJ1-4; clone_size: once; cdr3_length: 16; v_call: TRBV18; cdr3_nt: TGTGCCAGCTCACCACCAAGCCGGACAGACAATGAAAAACTGTTTTTT; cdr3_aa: CASSPPSRTDNEKLFF
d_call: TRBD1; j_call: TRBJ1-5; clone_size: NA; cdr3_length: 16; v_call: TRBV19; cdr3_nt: TGTGCCAGTAGTGCTGACGGGACAGACTTTTATCAGCCCCAGCATTTT; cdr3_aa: CASSADGTDFYQPQHF
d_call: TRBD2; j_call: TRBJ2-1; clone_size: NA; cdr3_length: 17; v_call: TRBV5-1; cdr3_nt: TGCGCCAGCAGCTTTCGGTCGGGAGGTAACAGTTTCGATGAGCAGTTCTTC; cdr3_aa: CASSFRSGGNSFDEQFF
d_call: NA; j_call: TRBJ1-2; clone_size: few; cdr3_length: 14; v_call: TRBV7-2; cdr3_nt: TGTGCCAGCAGCCTTTTGGGGGTCAACTATGGCTACACCTTC; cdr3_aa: CASSLLGVNYGYTF
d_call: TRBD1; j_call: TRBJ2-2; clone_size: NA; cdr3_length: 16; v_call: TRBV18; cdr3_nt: TGTGCCAGCTCACCATGGACAGGGGGCGAAACCGGGGAGCTGTTTTTT; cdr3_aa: CASSPWTGGETGELFF
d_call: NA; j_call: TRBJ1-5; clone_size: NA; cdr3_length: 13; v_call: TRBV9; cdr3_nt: TGTGCCAGCAGCGTAGGGATTGGGCAGCCCCAGCATTTT; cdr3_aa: CASSVGIGQPQHF
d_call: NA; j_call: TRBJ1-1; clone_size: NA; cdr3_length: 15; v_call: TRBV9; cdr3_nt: TGTGCCAGCAGCCGGAGGGGGGGAGTGAACACTGAAGCTTTCTTT; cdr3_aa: CASSRRGGVNTEAFF